The rows below give T cell receptor beta chains drawn from one sample of a study of shared clonotypes between healthy human individuals. TCRdb keeps only in-frame clones here, not all; method: immunoSEQ multiplex PCR. This table has some 2,000,000 clones, 85% to 95% appearing once. The sequencing input was naive CD4+ T cells sorted from blood. The receptor set was obtained from a man aged 18-30 years in good health. CDR3s include the opening cysteine and the closing phenylalanine or tryptophan. Each record gives: J gene, D gene, V gene, CDR3 DNA, CDR3 protein. D genes are given only for firm matches.

J gene: TRBJ1-6
D gene: .
V gene: TRBV28
CDR3 DNA: TGTGCCAGCAGTTTCGGGTGGGTAACAAGAAATTCACCCCTCCACTTT
CDR3 protein: CASSFGWVTRNSPLHF

J gene: TRBJ2-7
D gene: TRBD1
V gene: TRBV5-1
CDR3 DNA: TGCGCCAGCAGCCCACGGTCGGGACAGGGGGGAGTCTACGAGCAGTACTTC
CDR3 protein: CASSPRSGQGGVYEQYF

J gene: TRBJ1-2
D gene: TRBD1
V gene: TRBV29-1
CDR3 DNA: TGCAGCGTTGCCCCAAGACTAGGGACAGATCTCGGCTACACCTTC
CDR3 protein: CSVAPRLGTDLGYTF

J gene: TRBJ2-5
D gene: .
V gene: TRBV5-1
CDR3 DNA: TGCGCCAGCAGCGAAAGTGCCCGGGTCCAAGAGACCCAGTACTTC
CDR3 protein: CASSESARVQETQYF

J gene: TRBJ1-2
D gene: TRBD1
V gene: TRBV6-5
CDR3 DNA: TGTGCCAGCAGTCGAACGACAGGGGAATATGGCTACACCTTC
CDR3 protein: CASSRTTGEYGYTF

J gene: TRBJ2-7
D gene: .
V gene: TRBV10-3
CDR3 DNA: TGTGCCATCAGTGAGGGGGACGAGCAGTACTTC
CDR3 protein: CAISEGDEQYF

J gene: TRBJ2-5
D gene: .
V gene: TRBV10-3
CDR3 DNA: TGTGCCATCAGTGAGTACGGGGCGGGAGAGACCCAGTACTTC
CDR3 protein: CAISEYGAGETQYF

J gene: TRBJ2-5
D gene: .
V gene: TRBV11-1
CDR3 DNA: TGTGCCAGCAGATCCGGTATTGCGGAGACCCAGTACTTC
CDR3 protein: CASRSGIAETQYF

J gene: TRBJ2-3
D gene: TRBD2
V gene: TRBV19
CDR3 DNA: TGTGCCAGTAGTACCACCGGGACTAGCGGCACAGATACGCAGTATTTT
CDR3 protein: CASSTTGTSGTDTQYF

J gene: TRBJ1-5
D gene: .
V gene: TRBV6-1
CDR3 DNA: TGTGCCAGCACAATCCAAGGACCCGGCAATCAGCCCCAGCATTTT
CDR3 protein: CASTIQGPGNQPQHF